Listed below are T cell receptor beta chains from one sample, sequenced in a study of T cell responses to AZD1222 COVID-19 vaccine. Using immunoSEQ multiplex PCR, the repertoire was profiled, and TCRdb retains in-frame clones only, with some absent. The sample has approximately 120,000 clones; about nine tenths are singletons. The sample here was peripheral blood, taken on day 0 of AZD1222 vaccination. These TCRs come from an adult in good health. Each CDR3 is given with its conserved first and last residue. Each record gives: V gene, D gene, clone size, J gene, CDR3 protein, CDR3 DNA. A D gene is named only where the DNA matches it firmly. Only part of the rows carry a size: once, few, many, or a class if the clone is expanded.

TRBV14,.,once,TRBJ2-7,CASSLNWGPYEQYF,TGTGCCAGCAGCCTGAACTGGGGGCCCTACGAGCAGTACTTC
TRBV29-1,.,.,TRBJ2-3,CSALRDPGDTQYF,TGCAGCGCACTCCGGGACCCCGGCGATACGCAGTATTTT
TRBV30,.,.,TRBJ1-2,CAWLGTIYSYGYTF,TGTGCCTGGTTAGGGACGATCTACTCTTATGGCTACACCTTC
TRBV19,.,.,TRBJ2-7,CASSNRLRFASYEQYF,TGTGCCAGTAGTAATAGGTTGAGGTTCGCCTCCTACGAGCAGTACTTC
TRBV2,.,.,TRBJ2-1,CASNLDSYNEQFF,TGTGCCAGCAATCTAGACTCCTACAATGAGCAGTTCTTC
TRBV10-1,.,.,TRBJ2-4,CASSEQGRAHIQYF,TGCGCCAGCAGTGAGCAGGGACGAGCTCACATTCAGTACTTC
TRBV10-1,TRBD2,.,TRBJ2-5,CASSLAGSGETQYF,TGCGCCAGCTCGCTAGCGGGATCCGGGGAGACCCAGTACTTC
TRBV2,.,.,TRBJ1-2,CASNGRADYGYTF,TGTGCCAGCAACGGCAGGGCGGACTATGGCTACACCTTC
TRBV7-3,TRBD2,.,TRBJ2-1,CASSLTSGGAYNEQFF,TGTGCCAGCAGCTTAACGAGCGGGGGCGCATACAATGAGCAGTTCTTC
TRBV3-1/TRBV3-2,.,.,TRBJ2-2,CASSRRVGTTNTGELFF,TGTGCCAGCAGCAGAAGGGTTGGGACAACGAACACCGGGGAGCTGTTTTTT
TRBV6-6,.,few,TRBJ2-1,CASSFPGPYNEQFF,TGTGCCAGCAGTTTCCCGGGACCCTACAATGAGCAGTTCTTC
TRBV19,TRBD1,.,TRBJ1-5,CASRQGAKNNQPQHF,TGTGCCAGTAGACAGGGGGCGAAGAACAATCAGCCCCAGCATTTT
TRBV7-2,TRBD2,.,TRBJ2-1,CASSLAPPLAGFYNEQFF,TGTGCCAGCAGCTTAGCCCCCCCACTAGCGGGGTTCTACAATGAGCAGTTCTTC
TRBV5-1,.,.,TRBJ1-2,CASSLDTYNYGYTF,TGCGCCAGCAGCTTGGACACCTATAACTATGGCTACACCTTC
TRBV5-4,.,.,TRBJ1-5,CASSFGRDSNQPQHF,TGTGCCAGCAGCTTCGGCAGAGATAGCAATCAGCCCCAGCATTTT
TRBV20-1,.,once,TRBJ1-1,CSASSPGAAMNTEAFF,TGCAGTGCTAGTTCCCCTGGCGCAGCAATGAACACTGAAGCTTTCTTT
TRBV12-5,.,.,TRBJ1-1,CASGLGVTEAFF,TGTGCTAGTGGTTTGGGGGTCACTGAAGCTTTCTTT
TRBV7-9,TRBD1,.,TRBJ1-5,CASSMQGASNQPQHF,TGTGCCAGCAGCATGCAGGGGGCGAGCAATCAGCCCCAGCATTTT
TRBV5-1,.,.,TRBJ1-2,CASSLERAGGYTF,TGCGCCAGCAGCTTGGAACGGGCGGGGGGCTACACCTTC
TRBV10-2,.,.,TRBJ1-1,CASSRWENTEAFF,TGCGCCAGCAGTAGGTGGGAGAACACTGAAGCTTTCTTT
TRBV7-7,TRBD2,.,TRBJ2-3,CASSGCGGLSTDTQYF,TGTGCTAGCAGCGGGTGCGGGGGACTTAGCACAGATACGCAGTATTTT
TRBV6-5,.,.,TRBJ1-1,CASRQGETEAFF,TGTGCCAGCCGGCAAGGGGAGACTGAAGCTTTCTTT
TRBV19,.,.,TRBJ1-2,CASTRETGWDYGYTF,TGTGCCAGTACGAGGGAGACAGGCTGGGACTATGGCTACACCTTC
TRBV3-1/TRBV3-2,TRBD2,.,TRBJ2-1,CASSWGAGTSGSWQFF,TGTGCCAGCAGCTGGGGAGCCGGGACTAGCGGGAGTTGGCAGTTCTTC
TRBV7-9,TRBD2,.,TRBJ2-1,CASSLSRRLAGYNEQFF,TGTGCCAGCAGCTTATCTCGAAGACTAGCGGGGTACAATGAGCAGTTCTTC
TRBV6-5,.,.,TRBJ2-1,CASSFSVQRSDNEQFF,TGTGCCAGCAGTTTCAGTGTTCAAAGGTCGGACAATGAGCAGTTCTTC
TRBV11-2,TRBD1,.,TRBJ1-4,CASSLRQGVDKLFF,TGTGCCAGCAGCTTAAGACAGGGGGTTGACAAACTGTTTTTT
TRBV6-5,TRBD1,.,TRBJ1-5,CASSHWTGSNQPQHF,TGTGCCAGCAGTCATTGGACAGGGAGCAATCAGCCCCAGCATTTT
TRBV4-2,.,.,TRBJ1-2,CASSPHPRANYGYTF,TGTGCCAGCAGCCCCCACCCGAGAGCTAACTATGGCTACACCTTC
TRBV19,.,.,TRBJ1-2,CASSIGLWVESFYGYTF,TGTGCCAGTAGTATAGGTCTCTGGGTTGAAAGCTTCTATGGCTACACCTTC
TRBV5-1,.,.,TRBJ1-1,CASSLRGQSEAFF,TGCGCCAGCAGCTTGAGAGGACAGAGTGAAGCTTTCTTT
TRBV10-3,.,.,TRBJ2-3,CAINEGGGTDTQYF,TGTGCCATCAACGAGGGGGGGGGCACAGATACGCAGTATTTT
TRBV5-4,TRBD2,once,TRBJ2-5,CASGLAGIQETQYF,TGTGCCTCGGGACTAGCGGGGATCCAAGAGACCCAGTACTTC
TRBV12-5,TRBD1,.,TRBJ1-2,CASGDRGYGYTF,TGTGCTAGTGGGGACAGGGGCTATGGCTACACCTTC
TRBV19,TRBD2,.,TRBJ2-6,CASRPGREGRTGANVLTF,TGTGCCAGTCGTCCGGGGCGGGAGGGCCGAACTGGGGCCAACGTCCTGACTTTC
TRBV6-5,.,.,TRBJ2-7,CASRYYEQYF,TGTGCCAGCAGGTATTACGAGCAGTACTTC
TRBV14,.,.,TRBJ1-1,CASRRKTAEAFF,TGTGCCAGCCGACGCAAAACCGCTGAAGCTTTCTTT